The present TCR beta chain was sequenced within a study of cytomegalovirus exposure and HLA in healthy donors. PCR primers comprised 60 Vbeta and 13 Jbeta primers. Here immunoSEQ multiplex PCR was the method, and the copy in TCRdb shows in-frame clones only, minus some. The sample contains about 160,000 clones, roughly 80% of which appear only once. The CDR3 covers 14 residues. Germline CDR1 reads SGHNT; CDR2 reads YYREEE (reference sequence). V was shortened by 4 bases and J by 2 bases, with 12 bases between the two germline ends. This TCR came from a woman aged 25 to 45 in good health and CMV-seronegative. The sample consisted of PBMCs. The chain carries TRBV5-4 and TRBJ2-5, with no clear D. CDR3 loop: CASSPSVRQETQYF. The DNA of the CDR3 is TGTGCCAGCAGCCCGTCCGTGAGGCAAGAGACCCAGTACTTC. Supplemented by reference TRBV5-4 and TRBJ2-5, the full variable domain reads ETGVTQSPTHLIKTRGQQVTLRCSSQSGHNTVSWYQQALGQGPQFIFQYYREEENGRGNFPPRFSGLQFPNYSSELNVNALELDDSALYLCASSPSVRQETQYFGPGTRLLVL.